One and the same sample provided the 25 T cell receptor beta chains below, sequenced in a study of a mutant IDH1 vaccine in newly diagnosed glioma. Their antigens remain unidentified. The data were produced by immunoSEQ multiplex PCR, yet TCRdb's version contains in-frame clones alone and is incomplete. The sample shows 73,000 or so clones, 84% of them seen only once. Described time point: week 35, safety follow-up. Topical imiquimod accompanied each vaccine dose, which consisted of 300 ug of mutant IDH1 20-mer peptide. Here the sequenced sample was PBMCs, taken from a glioma patient whose treatment included an IDH1 peptide vaccine. These receptors were collected from a young man with glioma.

The chain joins TRBV6-5 to TRBJ1-1; no reliable D call. Trimming pared 5 bases from V and 1 base from J, leaving 11 bases between. This CDR3 has 14 amino acids. The germline V gene encodes CDR1 MNHEY and CDR2 SVGAGI. CDR3 amino acids: CASSERAGNTEAFF. CDR3 bases: TGTGCCAGCAGTGAGCGGGCGGGGAACACTGAAGCTTTCTTT.

This chain connects TRBV5-6 to TRBJ1-5, with a possible D match to TRBD1 (5 bases). Germline CDR1 reads SGHDT; CDR2 reads YYEEEE. The CDR3 length is 15 residues. Between the trimmed V and J ends, which lost 4 bases and 0 bases, there was a span of 11 bases. The CDR3 region has the DNA TGTGCCAGCAGCATTGGACACAATAGCAATCAGCCCCAGCATTTT. Protein: CASSIGHNSNQPQHF.

The genes are TRBV30 and TRBJ2-6, with TRBD1 as a possible D gene (6 bases). This CDR3 is 16 amino acids long. Trimming took 7 bases from V and 0 from J, leaving 16 bases between them. The germline CDR1 and CDR2 sequences are GTSNPN and SVGIG (reference sequence). The chain's CDR3 is CASKQGLSSGANVLTF. The CDR3 DNA is TGTGCCTCAAAGCAGGGGCTAAGCTCTGGGGCCAACGTCCTGACTTTC.

V gene TRBV5-6 combines with J gene TRBJ2-7, with 10 bases aligning to TRBD1. Trimming took 4 bases from V and 6 from J; bases not matched to a gene: 7. This CDR3 has 14 amino acids. CDR1 is SGHDT, CDR2 YYEEEE, per germline. CDR3 coding DNA: TGTGCCAGCAGCAGGGACAGGGGCGTAGGCGAGCAGTACTTC. Protein: CASSRDRGVGEQYF. The whole variable domain, remainder taken from reference TRBV5-6 and TRBJ2-7, is DAGVTQSPTHLIKTRGQQVTLRCSPKSGHDTVSWYQQALGQGPQFIFQYYEEEERQRGNFPDRFSGHQFPNYSSELNVNALLLGDSALYLCASSRDRGVGEQYFGPGTRLTVT.

This chain joins TRBV9 and TRBJ2-7, with 7 bases matching TRBD1. Unmatched junction bases numbered 6, after V lost 0 bases and J lost 3 bases. CDR3 length: 15 amino acids. Germline CDR1 and CDR2: SGDLS and YYNGEE. The CDR3 is CASSVGQGFVYEQYF. The CDR3 DNA sequence: TGTGCCAGCAGCGTAGGACAGGGTTTTGTCTACGAGCAGTACTTC.

The CDR3 is CASSFGTGGLEAFF. Here the CDR3 DNA reads TGCGCCAGCAGCTTTGGGACAGGGGGATTGGAAGCTTTCTTT. This chain connects TRBV5-1 to TRBJ1-1; 11 bases align to TRBD1. V was pared by 2 bases and J by 8 bases, with 5 bases of the junction left unmatched. Germline CDR1 is SGHRS and CDR2 is YFSETQ. The CDR3 spans 14 residues.

This chain uses TRBV7-6 with TRBJ2-7; no definite D call. This CDR3 region has 13 residues. Trimming shortened V by 1 base and J by 2 bases, and 6 bases separated the two germline ends. Germline V lookup: CDR1 SGHVS, CDR2 FNYEAQ. The CDR3 DNA is TGTGCCAGCAGCTTAGGAGGCACCTACGAGCAGTACTTC. Protein sequence: CASSLGGTYEQYF. The whole variable domain, remainder taken from reference TRBV7-6 and TRBJ2-7, is GAGVSQSPRYKVTKRGQDVALRCDPISGHVSLYWYRQALGQGPEFLTYFNYEAQQDKSGLPNDRFSAERPEGSISTLTIQRTEQRDSAMYRCASSLGGTYEQYFGPGTRLTVT.

This CDR3 is CASSEYGRANTEAFF. The CDR3 DNA reads TGTGCCAGCAGTGAATATGGCAGGGCGAACACTGAAGCTTTCTTT. The chain is built from TRBV25-1 and TRBJ1-1, with D perhaps matching TRBD1 (5 bases). CDR3 size: 15 residues. V was trimmed by 0 bases and J by 1 base, leaving 9 bases between them. Germline V gene lookup returns CDR1 MGHDK and CDR2 SYGVNS.

The chain uses TRBV19 and TRBJ1-5; 9 positions match TRBD1. This CDR3 spans 15 amino acids. With V trimmed by 7 bases and J by 4 bases, 8 bases remained unmatched. Germline-derived CDR1 and CDR2 are LNHDA and SQIVND (reference sequence). The CDR3 DNA is TGTGCCAGTACCCCTAGTGGGACAGGGAATCAGCCCCAGCATTTT. It specifies CASTPSGTGNQPQHF.

This clone was counted at least ten times. The rearrangement uses TRBV4-1 and TRBJ2-1, with 9 bases fitting TRBD2. The CDR3 sequence is 16 residues long. After removal of 1 base from V and 4 bases from J, the junction contained 5 bases not matched to a gene. CDR1 is MGHRA, CDR2 YSYEKL, per germline. The DNA for the CDR3 is TGCGCCAGCAGCCAAGCACTAGCGGGCTCTTACAATGAGCAGTTCTTC. It specifies CASSQALAGSYNEQFF.

The count of this clone is one. This rearrangement joins TRBV15 to TRBJ1-6; 11 nucleotides match TRBD1. Germline CDR1 LNHNV, CDR2 YYDKDF (reference sequence). After removal of 1 base from V and 8 bases from J, the junction contained 7 bases not matched to a gene. This CDR3 region has 17 residues. In DNA form, the CDR3 reads TGTGCCACCAGCAGAGGGACAGGGGGCTCCCGGGATTCACCCCTCCACTTT. Translating gives CATSRGTGGSRDSPLHF.

J is TRBJ2-5 and V is TRBV5-6, with D tentatively TRBD1 or TRBD2 (5 bases each). Germline lookup yields CDR1 SGHDT and CDR2 YYEEEE. Trimming pared 1 base from V and 4 bases from J, leaving 14 bases between. The CDR3 extends over 15 amino acids. The chain's CDR3 is CASSLSTVRGETQYF. CDR3 nucleotides: TGTGCCAGCAGCTTGTCCACAGTGAGGGGAGAGACCCAGTACTTC.

This clone appeared once. The chain carries TRBV4-1 and TRBJ2-7; a weak D match, TRBD2 (6 bases). The length of the CDR3 is 15 residues. Between the trimmed V and J ends, which lost 0 bases and 6 bases, there was a span of 15 bases. Germline values: CDR1 MGHRA, CDR2 YSYEKL. CDR3 in amino acids: CASSQDLGLRIEQYF. As DNA, the CDR3 is TGCGCCAGCAGCCAAGACTTGGGACTCCGTATCGAGCAGTACTTC.

The gene calls are TRBV5-4 and TRBJ1-2; D is undetermined. Germline values: CDR1 SGHNT, CDR2 YYREEE (reference sequence). The CDR3 has 15 residues. V lost 5 bases and J lost 1, with 15 bases in between. Here the CDR3 reads CASRPEARVNYGYTF. CDR3 in DNA: TGTGCCAGCAGACCGGAGGCTAGGGTTAACTATGGCTACACCTTC.

The chain has TRBV15 and TRBJ2-3; no firm D call. Trimming removed 3 bases at V and 0 bases at J, with 10 bases between. This CDR3 has 15 residues. The germline gives CDR1 LNHNV, CDR2 YYDKDF (reference sequence). The DNA for the CDR3 is TGTGCCACCAGCAGCACTGTCGCTAGCACAGATACGCAGTATTTT. Protein: CATSSTVASTDTQYF.

The genes are TRBV4-1 and TRBJ1-2; 8 nucleotides align to TRBD1. CDR1 MGHRA and CDR2 YSYEKL come from the germline V gene. This CDR3 spans 16 amino acids. Trimming removed 3 bases from V and 3 bases from J; junction bases left unmatched: 9. CDR3 loop: CASSHHSDRVDYGYTF. In nucleotides, the CDR3 is TGCGCCAGCAGCCACCACTCGGACAGGGTAGACTATGGCTACACCTTC.

With regard to this clone: At one end the junction does not follow the germline gene, possibly because of a read error. V and J are TRBV7-7 and TRBJ1-3; tentatively, D is TRBD1 (5 bases). Germline V gene lookup returns CDR1 SSHAT and CDR2 FNYEAQ (reference sequence). The CDR3 runs 14 residues. DNA for the CDR3: TGTGCTAGCAGCCGGGGGGGTACAGGAAACACCATATATTTT. It specifies CASSRGGTGNTIYF.

This clone was recorded a few times. The gene calls are TRBV6-5 and TRBJ1-1; D call uncertain. Germline V gene lookup returns CDR1 MNHEY and CDR2 SVGAGI. The germline V and J ends were trimmed by 5 bases and 1 base, with 2 bases remaining between them. The CDR3 has 11 amino acids. In DNA, the CDR3 is TGTGCCAGCAGTACGAACACTGAAGCTTTCTTT. This sequence encodes CASSTNTEAFF.

In nucleotides, the CDR3 is TGTGCCAGCAGTTTTTCAGGGGGCGTAATTTCAAAACTGTTTTTT. It translates to CASSFSGGVISKLFF. This chain connects TRBV6-5 to TRBJ1-4, with 8 nucleotides matching TRBD1. Germline V CDR1 and CDR2: MNHEY, SVGAGI. The CDR3 runs to 15 residues. V lost 4 bases to trimming and J lost 10 bases; unmatched junction nucleotides: 11.

The rearrangement links TRBV25-1 to TRBJ2-1, with D possibly TRBD2 on 5 matching bases. V lost 0 bases to trimming and J lost 8 bases, with 17 bases between them. Germline CDR1 MGHDK, CDR2 SYGVNS. The CDR3 loop spans 16 amino acids. The CDR3 DNA sequence: TGTGCCAGCAGTGAATATAGACTGGGAGTCGGCCATGAGCAGTTCTTC. It is translated as CASSEYRLGVGHEQFF.

This chain connects TRBV6-1 to TRBJ1-5; 8 nucleotides agree with TRBD1. V dropped 3 bases and J dropped 5; count of bases not matched to a gene: 6. The CDR3 covers 15 residues. The V gene's germline CDR1 is MNHNS and CDR2 SASEGT. The CDR3 DNA reads TGTGCCAGCAGTGAGTGGACAGGGAATCATCAGCCCCAGCATTTT. It translates to CASSEWTGNHQPQHF.

This rearrangement joins TRBV28 to TRBJ1-1; no clear D gene. Between the trimmed V and J ends, which lost 6 bases and 8 bases, there was a span of 13 bases. CDR1 is MDHEN and CDR2 is SYDVKM in the germline V gene. The length of the CDR3 is 12 residues. CDR3 sequence: CASSLDRFEAFF. For the CDR3, the DNA is TGTGCCAGCAGCCTGGACCGATTCGAAGCTTTCTTT.

V gene TRBV4-2 combines with J gene TRBJ1-6; D perhaps matches TRBD1 (6 bases). The CDR3 covers 16 residues. Per germline, CDR1 LGHNA and CDR2 YNFKEQ. Trimming shortened V by 2 bases and J by 6 bases, and 14 bases separated the two germline ends. The CDR3 region is CASSQTGTRVNSPLHF. CDR3 DNA sequence: TGTGCCAGCAGCCAAACCGGGACAAGAGTTAATTCACCCCTCCACTTT.

The chain recombines TRBV18 with TRBJ1-2; D is possibly TRBD1 (6 bases). The CDR3 loop spans 14 amino acids. The ends were cut back, 2 bases at V and 7 bases at J, with 14 bases in the middle. Per the germline V gene, CDR1 is KGHSH and CDR2 is LQKENI. Here the CDR3 reads CASSPEGGPAGYTF. The CDR3 DNA follows: TGTGCCAGCTCACCAGAGGGGGGGCCGGCTGGCTACACCTTC.

The chain employs TRBV2 and TRBJ2-1; TRBD2 matches 9 bases. Germline trimming cut 6 bases from V and 4 bases from J; bases unmatched to any gene: 4. The CDR3 consists of 14 residues. The germline gives CDR1 SNHLY, CDR2 FYNNEI. CDR3 nucleotides: TGTGCCAGCAGAAAAGGACTAGCGTACAATGAGCAGTTCTTC. This sequence encodes CASRKGLAYNEQFF.